This TCR beta chain was sequenced during a study of OX40 agonist ivuxolimab in advanced cancers. Turning to the study itself: The diagnoses of dose-escalation patients were hepatocellular carcinoma, melanoma, renal cell or head and neck cancer.

Of note for this clone: Its antigen remains unidentified.

Method: immunoSEQ multiplex PCR; TCRdb's copy keeps in-frame clones and lacks some. The table records about 67,000 clones, roughly nine tenths of them present only once. Findings and limits, study-wide: Not determined was the antigen specificity of the expanded peripheral T cells.

V lost 2 bases to trimming and J lost 9 bases, with 8 bases between them. The V gene's germline CDR1 is SGHDT and CDR2 YYEEEE. There are 12 residues in the CDR3. The sequencing used CD4+ or CD8+ T cells sorted from blood, collected in a trial of the OX40 agonist ivuxolimab. The V call is TRBV5-6, the J call TRBJ2-2, with D uncertain. The sequence was collected from an adult with an advanced solid tumor such as melanoma, head and neck, liver or kidney cancer. In DNA, the CDR3 is TGTGCCAGCAGCTTCCGTTTGCGGGAGCTGTTTTTT. As protein: CASSFRLRELFF.